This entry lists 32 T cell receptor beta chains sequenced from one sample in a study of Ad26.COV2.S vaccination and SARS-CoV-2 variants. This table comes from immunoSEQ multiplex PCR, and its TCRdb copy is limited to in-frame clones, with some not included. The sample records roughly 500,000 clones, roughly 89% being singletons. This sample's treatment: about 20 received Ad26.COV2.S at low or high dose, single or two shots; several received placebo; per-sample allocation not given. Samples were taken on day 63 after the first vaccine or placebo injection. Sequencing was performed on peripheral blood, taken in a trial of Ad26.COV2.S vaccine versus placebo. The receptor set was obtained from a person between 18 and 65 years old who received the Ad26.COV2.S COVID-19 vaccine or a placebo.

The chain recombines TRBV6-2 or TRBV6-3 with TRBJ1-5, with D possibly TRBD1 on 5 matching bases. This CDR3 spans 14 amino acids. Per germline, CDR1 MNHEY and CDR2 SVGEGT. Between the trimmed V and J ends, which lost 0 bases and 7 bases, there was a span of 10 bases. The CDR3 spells CASSYSSRGQPQHF. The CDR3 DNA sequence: TGTGCCAGCAGTTACTCGAGTAGGGGCCAGCCCCAGCATTTT.

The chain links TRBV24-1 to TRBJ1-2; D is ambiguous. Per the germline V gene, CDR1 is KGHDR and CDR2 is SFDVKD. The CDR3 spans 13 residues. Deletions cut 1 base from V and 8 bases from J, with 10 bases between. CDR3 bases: TGTGCCACCAGTGATTTTGGGCCCTCGGGCTACACCTTC. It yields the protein CATSDFGPSGYTF.

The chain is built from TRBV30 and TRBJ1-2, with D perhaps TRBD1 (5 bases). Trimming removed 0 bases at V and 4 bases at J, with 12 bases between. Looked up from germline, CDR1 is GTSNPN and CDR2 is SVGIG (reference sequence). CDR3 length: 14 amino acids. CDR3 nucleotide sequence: TGTGCCTGGAGTGTACAGTTAGGGGTCTATGGCTACACCTTC. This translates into CAWSVQLGVYGYTF.

The CDR3 DNA reads as TGTGCCAGCAGCGTAGCCGGCGGGACTAGCGGGTCAGATACGCAGTATTTT. This gives the protein CASSVAGGTSGSDTQYF. The genes are TRBV9 and TRBJ2-3; 12 nucleotides line up with TRBD2. The CDR3 spans 17 residues. Unmatched junction bases numbered 6, after V lost 0 bases and J lost 4 bases. Germline V gives CDR1 SGDLS, CDR2 YYNGEE. Based on the CDR3 plus reference TRBV9 and TRBJ2-3, the full variable domain is DSGVTQTPKHLITATGQRVTLRCSPRSGDLSVYWYQQSLDQGLQFLIQYYNGEERAKGNILERFSAQQFPDLHSELNLSSLELGDSALYFCASSVAGGTSGSDTQYFGPGTRLTVL.

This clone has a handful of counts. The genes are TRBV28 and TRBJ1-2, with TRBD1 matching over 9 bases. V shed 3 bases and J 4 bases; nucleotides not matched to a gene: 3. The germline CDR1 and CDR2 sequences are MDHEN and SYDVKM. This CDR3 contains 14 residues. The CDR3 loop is CASSFGTGTYGYTF. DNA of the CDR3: TGTGCCAGCAGTTTCGGGACAGGGACCTATGGCTACACCTTC.

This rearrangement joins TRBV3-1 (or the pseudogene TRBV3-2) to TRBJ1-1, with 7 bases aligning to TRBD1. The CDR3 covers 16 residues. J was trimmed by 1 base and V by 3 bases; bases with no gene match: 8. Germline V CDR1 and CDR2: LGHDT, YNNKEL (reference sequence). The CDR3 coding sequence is TGTGCCAGCAGCCACCGAGACAGGGTTTGGAACACTGAAGCTTTCTTT. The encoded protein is CASSHRDRVWNTEAFF.

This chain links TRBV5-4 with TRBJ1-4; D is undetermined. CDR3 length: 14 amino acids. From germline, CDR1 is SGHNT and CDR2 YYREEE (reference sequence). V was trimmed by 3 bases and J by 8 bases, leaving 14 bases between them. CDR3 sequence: CASSSDLGAEKLFF. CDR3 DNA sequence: TGTGCCAGCAGCTCGGACTTGGGCGCGGAAAAACTGTTTTTT. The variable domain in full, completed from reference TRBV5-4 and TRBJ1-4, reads ETGVTQSPTHLIKTRGQQVTLRCSSQSGHNTVSWYQQALGQGPQFIFQYYREEENGRGNFPPRFSGLQFPNYSSELNVNALELDDSALYLCASSSDLGAEKLFFGSGTQLSVL.

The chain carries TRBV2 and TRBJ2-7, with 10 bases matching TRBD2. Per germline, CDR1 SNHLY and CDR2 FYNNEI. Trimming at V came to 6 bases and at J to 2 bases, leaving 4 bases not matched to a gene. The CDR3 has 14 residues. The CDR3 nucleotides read TGTGCCAGCAGCGGACTAGCGGCCGCCTACGAGCAGTACTTC. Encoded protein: CASSGLAAAYEQYF.

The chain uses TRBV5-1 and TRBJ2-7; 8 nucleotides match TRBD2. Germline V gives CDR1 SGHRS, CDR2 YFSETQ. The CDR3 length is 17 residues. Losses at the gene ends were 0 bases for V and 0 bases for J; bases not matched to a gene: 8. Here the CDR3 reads CASSLGGLAGSSYEQYF. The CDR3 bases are TGCGCCAGCAGCTTGGGAGGGTTAGCGGGAAGCTCCTACGAGCAGTACTTC.

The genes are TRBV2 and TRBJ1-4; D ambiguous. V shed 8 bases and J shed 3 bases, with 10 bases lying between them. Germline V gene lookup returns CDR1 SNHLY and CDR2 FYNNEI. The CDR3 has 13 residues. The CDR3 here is CASCPRPNEKLFF. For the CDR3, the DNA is TGTGCCAGCTGCCCGCGGCCTAATGAAAAACTGTTTTTT.

Here the CDR3 reads CASSYDLQLFF. CDR3 bases: TGTGCCAGCAGTTACGACTTACAACTGTTTTTT. The V gene is TRBV6-2 or TRBV6-3, the J gene TRBJ1-4, with D hard to call. This CDR3 has 11 residues. Deletions cut 2 bases from V and 12 bases from J, with 7 bases between. CDR1 and CDR2 (germline): MNHEY, SVGEGT.

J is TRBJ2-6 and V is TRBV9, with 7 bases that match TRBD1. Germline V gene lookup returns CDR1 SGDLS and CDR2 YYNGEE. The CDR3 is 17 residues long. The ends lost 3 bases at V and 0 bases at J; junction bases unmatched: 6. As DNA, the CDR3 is TGTGCCAGCAGCGCCCGACAGGGTCGCTCTGGGGCCAACGTCCTGACTTTC. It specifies CASSARQGRSGANVLTF.

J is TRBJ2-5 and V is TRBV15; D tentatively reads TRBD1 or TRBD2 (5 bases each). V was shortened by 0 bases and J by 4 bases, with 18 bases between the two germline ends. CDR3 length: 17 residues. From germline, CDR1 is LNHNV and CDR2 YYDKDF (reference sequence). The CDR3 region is CATSRDQLGAGGETQYF. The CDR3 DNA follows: TGTGCCACCAGCAGAGATCAATTAGGGGCGGGTGGAGAGACCCAGTACTTC. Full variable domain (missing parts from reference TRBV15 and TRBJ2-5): DAMVIQNPRYQVTQFGKPVTLSCSQTLNHNVMYWYQQKSSQAPKLLFHYYDKDFNNEADTPDNFQSRRPNTSFCFLDIRSPGLGDTAMYLCATSRDQLGAGGETQYFGPGTRLLVL.

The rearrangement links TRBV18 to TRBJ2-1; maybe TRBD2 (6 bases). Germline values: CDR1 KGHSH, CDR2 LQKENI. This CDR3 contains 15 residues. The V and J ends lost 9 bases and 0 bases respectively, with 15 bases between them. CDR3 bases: TGTGCCAGTTCTTTATCCGGGAGCTCCTACAATGAGCAGTTCTTC. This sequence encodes CASSLSGSSYNEQFF.

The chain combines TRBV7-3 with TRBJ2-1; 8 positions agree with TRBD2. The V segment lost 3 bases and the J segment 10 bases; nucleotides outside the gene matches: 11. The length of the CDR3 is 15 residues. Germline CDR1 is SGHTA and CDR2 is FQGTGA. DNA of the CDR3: TGTGCCAGCAGCTTTCTCCCAGCGGGAGTTGGCGAGCAGTTCTTC. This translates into CASSFLPAGVGEQFF.

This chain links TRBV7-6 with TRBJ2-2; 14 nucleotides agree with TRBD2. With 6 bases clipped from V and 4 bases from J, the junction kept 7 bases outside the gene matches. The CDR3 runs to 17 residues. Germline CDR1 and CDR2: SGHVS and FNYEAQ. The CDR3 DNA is TGTGCCAGCAGGGGGGCGGGACTAGCGGGAGCCACCGGGGAGCTGTTTTTT. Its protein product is CASRGAGLAGATGELFF.

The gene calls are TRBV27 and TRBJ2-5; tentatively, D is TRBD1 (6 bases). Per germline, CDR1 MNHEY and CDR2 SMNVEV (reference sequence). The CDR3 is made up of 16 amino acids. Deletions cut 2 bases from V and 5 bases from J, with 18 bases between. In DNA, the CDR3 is TGTGCCAGCAGTTTAAATTTGCGAGGGGGTGTGGAGACCCAGTACTTC. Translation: CASSLNLRGGVETQYF.

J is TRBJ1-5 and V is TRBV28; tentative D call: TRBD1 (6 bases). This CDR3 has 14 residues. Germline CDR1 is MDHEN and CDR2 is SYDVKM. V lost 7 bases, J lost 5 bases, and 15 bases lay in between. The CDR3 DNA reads TGTGCCAGCAATCAGGGGCTAGGTTATCAGCCCCAGCATTTT. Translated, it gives CASNQGLGYQPQHF. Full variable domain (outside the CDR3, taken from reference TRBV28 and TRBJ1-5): DVKVTQSSRYLVKRTGEKVFLECVQDMDHENMFWYRQDPGLGLRLIYFSYDVKMKEKGDIPEGYSVSREKKERFSLILESASTNQTSMYLCASNQGLGYQPQHFGDGTRLSIL.

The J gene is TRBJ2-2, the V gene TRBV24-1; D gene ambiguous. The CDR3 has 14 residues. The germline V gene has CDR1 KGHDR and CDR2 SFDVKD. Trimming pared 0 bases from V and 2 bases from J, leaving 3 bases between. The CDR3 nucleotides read TGTGCCACCAGTGATTTGCTAAACACCGGGGAGCTGTTTTTT. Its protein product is CATSDLLNTGELFF.

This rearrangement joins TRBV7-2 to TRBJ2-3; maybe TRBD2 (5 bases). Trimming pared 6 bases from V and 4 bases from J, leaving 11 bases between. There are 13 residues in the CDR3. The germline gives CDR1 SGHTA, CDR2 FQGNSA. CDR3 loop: CASRRAGSDTQYF. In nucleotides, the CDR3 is TGTGCCAGCAGGAGGGCCGGCTCAGATACGCAGTATTTT.

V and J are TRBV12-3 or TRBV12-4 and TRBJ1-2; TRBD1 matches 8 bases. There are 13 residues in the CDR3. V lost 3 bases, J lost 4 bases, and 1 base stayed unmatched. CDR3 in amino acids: CASSLTGVYGYTF. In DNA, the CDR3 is TGTGCCAGCAGTTTGACAGGGGTCTATGGCTACACCTTC.

The CDR3 reads CASSSRDTYTEAFF. Here the CDR3 DNA reads TGTGCCAGCAGCTCTCGGGACACCTACACTGAAGCTTTCTTT. The gene calls are TRBV7-8 and TRBJ1-1; D possibly corresponds to TRBD1 (6 bases). Germline V gene lookup returns CDR1 SGHVS and CDR2 FQNEAQ. This CDR3 is 14 amino acids long. The germline V and J ends were trimmed by 4 bases and 3 bases, with 12 bases remaining between them.

CDR3 sequence: CASSVWGASGANVLTF. The CDR3 bases are TGTGCCAGCAGTGTGTGGGGGGCGTCTGGGGCCAACGTCCTGACTTTC. The rearrangement uses TRBV5-4 and TRBJ2-6; TRBD1 or TRBD2 may be the D gene (6 bases each). V lost 5 bases and J lost 1, with 13 bases in between. The CDR3 is 16 amino acids. Germline CDR1 and CDR2: SGHNT and YYREEE (reference sequence).

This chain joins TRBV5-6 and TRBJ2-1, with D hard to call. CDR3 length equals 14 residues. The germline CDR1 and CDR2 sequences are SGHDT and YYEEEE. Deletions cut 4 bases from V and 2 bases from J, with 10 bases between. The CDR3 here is CASSRPPPYNEQFF. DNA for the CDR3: TGTGCCAGCAGCCGACCCCCCCCCTACAATGAGCAGTTCTTC.

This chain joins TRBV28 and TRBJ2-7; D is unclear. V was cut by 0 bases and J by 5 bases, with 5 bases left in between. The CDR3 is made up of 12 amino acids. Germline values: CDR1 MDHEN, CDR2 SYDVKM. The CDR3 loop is CASSLWTHEQYF. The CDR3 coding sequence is TGTGCCAGCAGTTTATGGACGCACGAGCAGTACTTC.

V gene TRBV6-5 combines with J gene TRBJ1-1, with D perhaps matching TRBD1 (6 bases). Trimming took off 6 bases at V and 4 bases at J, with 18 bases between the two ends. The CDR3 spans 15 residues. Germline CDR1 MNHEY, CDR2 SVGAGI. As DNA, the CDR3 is TGTGCCAGCAGCGATGGACAAGGGGGAGGCACTGAAGCTTTCTTT. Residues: CASSDGQGGGTEAFF.

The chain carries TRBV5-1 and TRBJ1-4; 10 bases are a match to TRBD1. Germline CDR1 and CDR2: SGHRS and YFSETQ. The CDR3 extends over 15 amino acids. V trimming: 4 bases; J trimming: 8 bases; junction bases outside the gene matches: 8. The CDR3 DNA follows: TGCGCCAGCAGCGAGACAGGGGGCTCTGTCGAAAAACTGTTTTTT. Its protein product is CASSETGGSVEKLFF. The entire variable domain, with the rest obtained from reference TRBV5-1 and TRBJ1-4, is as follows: KAGVTQTPRYLIKTRGQQVTLSCSPISGHRSVSWYQQTPGQGLQFLFEYFSETQRNKGNFPGRFSGRQFSNSRSEMNVSTLELGDSALYLCASSETGGSVEKLFFGSGTQLSVL.

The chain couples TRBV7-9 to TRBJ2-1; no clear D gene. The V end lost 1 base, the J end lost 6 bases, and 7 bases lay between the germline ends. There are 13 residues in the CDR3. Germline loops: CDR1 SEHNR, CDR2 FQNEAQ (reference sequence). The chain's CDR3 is CASSLDVGNEQFF. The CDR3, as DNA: TGTGCCAGCAGCTTAGATGTGGGCAATGAGCAGTTCTTC.

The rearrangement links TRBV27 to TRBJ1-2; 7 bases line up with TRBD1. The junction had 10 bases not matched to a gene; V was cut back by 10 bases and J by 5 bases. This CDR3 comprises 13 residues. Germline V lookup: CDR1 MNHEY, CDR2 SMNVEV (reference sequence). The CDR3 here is CATRSPTGYGYTF. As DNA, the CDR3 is TGTGCCACCCGCTCCCCGACAGGGTATGGCTACACCTTC.

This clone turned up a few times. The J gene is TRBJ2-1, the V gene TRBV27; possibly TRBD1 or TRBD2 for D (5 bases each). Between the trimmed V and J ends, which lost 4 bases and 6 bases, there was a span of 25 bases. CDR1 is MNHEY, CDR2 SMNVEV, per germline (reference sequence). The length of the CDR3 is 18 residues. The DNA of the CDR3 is TGTGCCAGCAGTTCCCAAGGAGGACCGGGCGGGCAGGGCAATGAGCAGTTCTTC. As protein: CASSSQGGPGGQGNEQFF.

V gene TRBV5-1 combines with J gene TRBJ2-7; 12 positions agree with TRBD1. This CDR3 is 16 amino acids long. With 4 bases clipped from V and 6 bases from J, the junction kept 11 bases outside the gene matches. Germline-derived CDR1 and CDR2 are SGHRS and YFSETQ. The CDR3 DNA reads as TGCGCCAGCAGCCCTATTCCGGGACAGGGGGCCGGCGAGCAGTACTTC. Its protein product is CASSPIPGQGAGEQYF.

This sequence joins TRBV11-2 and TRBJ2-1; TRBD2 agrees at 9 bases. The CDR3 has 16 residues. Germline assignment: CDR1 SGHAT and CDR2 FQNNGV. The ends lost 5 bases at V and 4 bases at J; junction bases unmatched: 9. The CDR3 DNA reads TGTGCCAGCAGCGGGCGGCGGACTAGCGATTACAATGAGCAGTTCTTC. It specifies CASSGRRTSDYNEQFF.